The 11 T cell receptor beta chains below all came from one sample that was sequenced in a study of cytomegalovirus exposure and HLA in healthy donors. Use of 60 Vbeta and 13 Jbeta primers characterized the PCR. This table comes from immunoSEQ multiplex PCR, and its TCRdb copy is limited to in-frame clones, with some not included. The sample consists of roughly 110,000 clones, about 78% of them appearing once. The specimen was PBMCs. The receptor set was obtained from a woman aged 40 to 50 in good health and CMV-seropositive.

The chain recombines TRBV27 with TRBJ1-1; D is unresolved. The germline V gene encodes CDR1 MNHEY and CDR2 SMNVEV (reference sequence). This CDR3 is built from 14 residues. V lost 4 bases, J lost 4 bases, and 13 bases lay in between. CDR3 sequence reads: CASSSPMRSTEAFF. DNA for the CDR3: TGTGCCAGCAGTTCACCAATGCGAAGCACTGAAGCTTTCTTT.

The chain is built from TRBV6-5 and TRBJ1-3, with 8 bases fitting TRBD1. Trimming at V came to 5 bases and at J to 6 bases, leaving 6 bases not matched to a gene. CDR1 and CDR2 from the germline V gene are MNHEY and SVGAGI. The CDR3 totals 14 residues. The CDR3 sequence is CASSPTGQANTIYF. Written as DNA, the CDR3 is TGTGCCAGCAGTCCCACGGGACAGGCAAACACCATATATTTT.

This clone showed up just a few times. The CDR3 reads CASSLGAVNTEAFF. For the CDR3, the DNA is TGTGCCAGCAGCTTAGGGGCAGTGAACACTGAAGCTTTCTTT. The chain couples TRBV7-9 to TRBJ1-1; no firm D call. The CDR3 spans 14 residues. CDR1 and CDR2 from the germline V gene are SEHNR and FQNEAQ (reference sequence). V was pared by 1 base and J by 0 bases, with 6 bases between.

This clone occurred once. The V and J genes are TRBV5-1 and TRBJ1-5; no definite D call. This CDR3 is 15 amino acids long. CDR1 and CDR2 from the germline V gene are SGHRS and YFSETQ. Trimming took off 0 bases at V and 3 bases at J, with 10 bases between the two ends. DNA for the CDR3: TGCGCCAGCAGCTTGGGACCGCAGGTCAATCAGCCCCAGCATTTT. It encodes CASSLGPQVNQPQHF.

This clone has ten or more counts. The chain joins TRBV4-2 to TRBJ1-1; TRBD1 matches 8 bases. Germline V gene lookup returns CDR1 LGHNA and CDR2 YNFKEQ. The CDR3 is 17 amino acids. With 0 bases clipped from V and 5 bases from J, the junction kept 11 bases outside the gene matches. The CDR3 region has the DNA TGTGCCAGCAGCCAAGACGGTCAGGGGGCCCTTTCGACTGAAGCTTTCTTT. Its translation: CASSQDGQGALSTEAFF.

This clone showed up just once. The rearrangement links TRBV7-2 to TRBJ2-5; TRBD2 matches 7 bases. V lost 0 bases to trimming and J lost 3 bases; unmatched junction nucleotides: 1. This CDR3 has 14 amino acids. CDR1 SGHTA and CDR2 FQGNSA come from the germline V gene. CDR3 amino acids: CASSLAGGKETQYF. CDR3 nucleotide sequence: TGTGCCAGCAGCTTAGCGGGGGGGAAAGAGACCCAGTACTTC. The entire variable domain, with the rest obtained from reference TRBV7-2 and TRBJ2-5, is as follows: GAGVSQSPSNKVTEKGKDVELRCDPISGHTALYWYRQSLGQGLEFLIYFQGNSAPDKSGLPSDRFSAERTGGSVSTLTIQRTQQEDSAVYLCASSLAGGKETQYFGPGTRLLVL.

The rearrangement links TRBV5-3 to TRBJ1-6; a weak D match, TRBD1 (6 bases). TRBV5-3 falls under the ORF class, with uncertain function. The CDR3 sequence is 14 residues long. The V end was cut by 3 bases, the J end by 10 bases, with 14 bases between. CDR3 sequence: CARSYDRIRSPLHF. The CDR3 DNA reads as TGTGCCAGAAGCTATGACAGGATCCGATCACCCCTCCACTTT.

This clone has only one observation. The V gene is TRBV27, the J gene TRBJ2-2, with 8 bases lining up with TRBD1. V lost 5 bases and J lost 5; bases outside the gene matches: 7. There are 15 residues in the CDR3. Germline loops: CDR1 MNHEY, CDR2 SMNVEV (reference sequence). The CDR3 reads CASSLRQGRTGELFF. The DNA for the CDR3 is TGTGCCAGCAGTCTAAGACAGGGGCGAACCGGGGAGCTGTTTTTT.

This clone was observed a few times. The chain is built from TRBV5-1 and TRBJ1-2; TRBD1 aligns across 7 bases. The CDR3 totals 16 residues. With V trimmed by 2 bases and J by 4 bases, 11 bases remained unmatched. The germline V gene encodes CDR1 SGHRS and CDR2 YFSETQ. The CDR3 loop reads CASSLTRQGLFYGYTF. The CDR3 DNA reads as TGCGCCAGCAGCTTAACCCGACAGGGCCTCTTCTATGGCTACACCTTC.

This clone occurred once. The chain carries TRBV19 and TRBJ1-5; 8 nucleotides agree with TRBD1. J gave up 6 bases and V 5 bases, and 6 bases lay outside the gene matches. Germline V gene lookup returns CDR1 LNHDA and CDR2 SQIVND (reference sequence). The CDR3 length is 14 residues. Here the CDR3 DNA reads TGTGCCAGTAGTGAGGCAGGGGGCTCTCAGCCCCAGCATTTT. Protein: CASSEAGGSQPQHF.

The V and J genes are TRBV6-1 and TRBJ1-2, with 12 bases aligning to TRBD1. Germline loops: CDR1 MNHNS, CDR2 SASEGT. Unmatched junction bases numbered 6, after V lost 3 bases and J lost 4 bases. The CDR3 consists of 16 residues. CDR3 in amino acids: CASSEVGQGAGYGYTF. DNA for the CDR3: TGTGCCAGCAGTGAGGTGGGACAGGGGGCCGGCTATGGCTACACCTTC.